A selection of T cell receptor beta chains follows, all from one sample in a study of early T cells in non-severe SARS-CoV-2 infection. TCRdb used MiXCR to reprocess the 5' RACE reads, holding one entry per CDR3 protein. The sample lists 50,000 or so distinct CDR3 sequences; 7% to 9% were seen once. Sample: whole blood. The receptors were sampled from an adult who was a healthcare worker with PCR-confirmed SARS-CoV-2 infection or an uninfected control (not recorded which). Each CDR3 is given with its conserved first and last residue. Fields, in order: D gene, clone size, CDR3 length, J gene, V gene, CDR3 DNA, CDR3 protein. D genes are given only for firm matches. Only some rows state a clone size, as once, few, many or a class for expanded clones.

D: TRBD2; size: NA; length: 15; J: TRBJ2-3; V: TRBV11-2; DNA: TGTGCCAGCAGCTACAGCGGGGGGCCGCGTGATACGCAGTATTTT; CDR3: CASSYSGGPRDTQYF
D: TRBD1; size: NA; length: 15; J: TRBJ2-7; V: TRBV3-1; DNA: TGTGCCAGCAGCCATCCCGGGACAGGGACTGTCGAGCAGTACTTC; CDR3: CASSHPGTGTVEQYF
D: TRBD1; size: few; length: 16; J: TRBJ1-4; V: TRBV5-6; DNA: TGTGCCAGCACCGAGACAGGGGGCGGAGGCAATGAAAAACTGTTTTTT; CDR3: CASTETGGGGNEKLFF
D: TRBD1; size: NA; length: 12; J: TRBJ2-7; V: TRBV2; DNA: TGTGCCAGCAGTAATACAGGGGCCGAGCAGTACTTC; CDR3: CASSNTGAEQYF
D: NA; size: many; length: 14; J: TRBJ2-3; V: TRBV7-9; DNA: TGTGCCAGCAGCTTACGCGGCGAGGAGAGTACGCAGTATTTT; CDR3: CASSLRGEESTQYF
D: TRBD2; size: many; length: 15; J: TRBJ2-1; V: TRBV20-1; DNA: TGCAGTGCACATCCTAGCGGTGGGACCTGGGATGAGCAGTTCTTC; CDR3: CSAHPSGGTWDEQFF
D: NA; size: many; length: 12; J: TRBJ1-5; V: TRBV27; DNA: TGTGCCAGCGGGGGCAGCAATCAGCCCCAGCATTTT; CDR3: CASGGSNQPQHF
D: NA; size: many; length: 12; J: TRBJ1-5; V: TRBV7-6; DNA: TGTGCCAGCAGCTTAGTAGGTCAGCCCCAGCATTTT; CDR3: CASSLVGQPQHF
D: NA; size: NA; length: 13; J: TRBJ1-4; V: TRBV11-2; DNA: TGTGCCAGCAGCTTAGGGAGTGATGAAAAACTGTTTTTT; CDR3: CASSLGSDEKLFF
D: NA; size: few; length: 16; J: TRBJ1-3; V: TRBV7-3; DNA: TGTGCCAGCAGCGCGCAGGGCCTATCCTCTGGAAACACCATATATTTT; CDR3: CASSAQGLSSGNTIYF
D: NA; size: few; length: 14; J: TRBJ1-2; V: TRBV4-1; DNA: TGCGCCAGCAGCCAAGACAGGGAGGACTATGGCTACACCTTC; CDR3: CASSQDREDYGYTF
D: NA; size: few; length: 14; J: TRBJ1-4; V: TRBV5-1; DNA: TGCGCCAGCAGCTTAGAAACAACTAATGAAAAACTGTTTTTT; CDR3: CASSLETTNEKLFF
D: TRBD1; size: many; length: 17; J: TRBJ1-5; V: TRBV4-1; DNA: TGCGCCAGCAGCCAAGATCAATCAGGACAGGGGATGCAGCCCCAGCATTTT; CDR3: CASSQDQSGQGMQPQHF
D: NA; size: NA; length: 11; J: TRBJ1-4; V: TRBV7-9; DNA: TGTGCCAGCAGCTCTACTGAAAAACTGTTTTTT; CDR3: CASSSTEKLFF
D: NA; size: few; length: 16; J: TRBJ1-6; V: TRBV3-1; DNA: TGTGCCAGCAGCCAAGATCAGGGCAGACCGGGATCACCCCTCCACTTT; CDR3: CASSQDQGRPGSPLHF
D: NA; size: few; length: 13; J: TRBJ1-1; V: TRBV10-2; DNA: TGCGCCAGCCTAGGACGTCCGAACACTGAAGCTTTCTTT; CDR3: CASLGRPNTEAFF
D: NA; size: NA; length: 13; J: TRBJ1-3; V: TRBV27; DNA: TGTGCCAGCAGCCCCCGAGGGGGAAACACCATATATTTT; CDR3: CASSPRGGNTIYF
D: NA; size: NA; length: 14; J: TRBJ1-5; V: TRBV7-6; DNA: TGTGCCAGCAGCTTAGAGAGGGGTGATCAGCCCCAGCATTTT; CDR3: CASSLERGDQPQHF
D: NA; size: few; length: 14; J: TRBJ1-2; V: TRBV15; DNA: TGTGCCACCAGCAGAGATCGACGTAACTATGGCTACACCTTC; CDR3: CATSRDRRNYGYTF
D: NA; size: many; length: 14; J: TRBJ2-3; V: TRBV7-2; DNA: TGTGCCAGCAGCCCCCTTGGGGCCCCAGATACGCAGTATTTT; CDR3: CASSPLGAPDTQYF
D: TRBD1; size: few; length: 16; J: TRBJ1-1; V: TRBV12-3/TRBV12-4; DNA: TGTGCCAGCAGTTTATCGAGGACAGGGGTTAAGACTGAAGCTTTCTTT; CDR3: CASSLSRTGVKTEAFF
D: TRBD1; size: NA; length: 16; J: TRBJ2-5; V: TRBV9; DNA: TGTGCCAGCAGCGCGTCGATTAACAGGGGGCAGGAGACCCAGTACTTC; CDR3: CASSASINRGQETQYF
D: NA; size: many; length: 15; J: TRBJ2-7; V: TRBV6-6; DNA: TGTGCCAGCAGTTACATCCGTTGGGGACGACTGGAGCAGTACTTC; CDR3: CASSYIRWGRLEQYF